This T cell receptor (beta chain) was sequenced in a study of shared clonotypes between healthy human individuals. In the study overall: Each donor contributed plates that comprised three CD4 naive, three CD4 memory, two CD8 naive and one CD8 memory.

Clones were sequenced by immunoSEQ multiplex PCR, and TCRdb holds only the in-frame ones, with some missing. The sample lists roughly 1,000,000 clones, about four fifths occurring once. Study observations and caveats: Deeper or shallower sequencing was expected to change how clonotypes are shared among donors.

Splitting of CD4+ cells produced CD45RA+ naive and CD45RA-negative memory subsets. V was shortened by 4 bases and J by 2 bases, with 12 bases between the two germline ends. The CDR3 length is 14 residues. Germline V gene lookup returns CDR1 SGHRS and CDR2 YFSETQ. A remark on this clone: No antigen is known for it.

Sequenced input: memory CD4+ T cells from PBMCs. The subset denotes: CD45RA-negative fraction. The sequence came from a man aged 18 to 35 in good health. Some clones in this sample may be carry-over from other donors' samples. The genes are TRBV5-1 and TRBJ2-5; D unresolved. CDR3 in amino acids: CASSKRKVQETQYF. The DNA for the CDR3 is TGCGCCAGCAGCAAGAGAAAAGTACAAGAGACCCAGTACTTC.